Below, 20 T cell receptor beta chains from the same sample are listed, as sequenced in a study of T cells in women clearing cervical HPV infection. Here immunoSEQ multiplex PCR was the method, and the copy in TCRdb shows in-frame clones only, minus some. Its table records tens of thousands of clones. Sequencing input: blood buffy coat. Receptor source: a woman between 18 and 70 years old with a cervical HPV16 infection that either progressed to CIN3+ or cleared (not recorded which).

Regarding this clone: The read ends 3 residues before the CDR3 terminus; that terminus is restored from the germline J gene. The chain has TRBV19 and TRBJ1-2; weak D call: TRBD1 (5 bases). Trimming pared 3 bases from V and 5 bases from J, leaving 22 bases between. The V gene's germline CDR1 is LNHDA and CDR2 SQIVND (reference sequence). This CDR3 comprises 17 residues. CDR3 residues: CASSITGRVDGGYGYTF. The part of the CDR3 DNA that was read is TGTGCCAGTAGTATCACAGGCAGGGTAGATGGCGGTTATGGC.

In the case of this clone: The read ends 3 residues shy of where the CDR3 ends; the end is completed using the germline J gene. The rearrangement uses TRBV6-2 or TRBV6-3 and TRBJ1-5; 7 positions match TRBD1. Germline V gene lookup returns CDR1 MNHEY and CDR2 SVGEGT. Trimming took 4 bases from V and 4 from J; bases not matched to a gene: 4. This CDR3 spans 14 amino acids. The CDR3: CASSFRGLNQPQHF. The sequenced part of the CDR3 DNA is TGTGCCAGCAGTTTTAGGGGGCTGAATCAGCCC.

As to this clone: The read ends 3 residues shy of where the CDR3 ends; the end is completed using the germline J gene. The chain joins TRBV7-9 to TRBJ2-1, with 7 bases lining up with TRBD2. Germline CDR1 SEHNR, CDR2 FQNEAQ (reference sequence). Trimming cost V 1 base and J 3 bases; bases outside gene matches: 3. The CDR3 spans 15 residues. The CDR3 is CASSLGSSGYNEQFF. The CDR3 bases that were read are TGTGCCAGCAGCTTAGGGTCTAGCGGCTACAATGAG.

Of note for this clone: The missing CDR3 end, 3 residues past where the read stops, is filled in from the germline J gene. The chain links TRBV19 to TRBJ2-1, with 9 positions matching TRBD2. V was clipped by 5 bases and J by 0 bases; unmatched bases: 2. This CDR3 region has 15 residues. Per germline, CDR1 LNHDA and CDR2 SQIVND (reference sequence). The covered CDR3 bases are TGTGCCAGTAGTTATAGCGGGAGCTCCTACAATGAG. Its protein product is CASSYSGSSYNE. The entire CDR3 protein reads CASSYSGSSYNEQFF.

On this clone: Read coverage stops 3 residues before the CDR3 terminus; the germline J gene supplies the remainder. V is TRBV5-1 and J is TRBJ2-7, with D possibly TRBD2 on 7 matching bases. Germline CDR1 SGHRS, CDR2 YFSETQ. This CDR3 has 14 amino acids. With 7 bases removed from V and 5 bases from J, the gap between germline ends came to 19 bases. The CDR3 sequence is CASGTGRGLHEQYF. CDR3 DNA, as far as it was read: TGCGCCAGCGGGACCGGCAGGGGACTACACGAG.

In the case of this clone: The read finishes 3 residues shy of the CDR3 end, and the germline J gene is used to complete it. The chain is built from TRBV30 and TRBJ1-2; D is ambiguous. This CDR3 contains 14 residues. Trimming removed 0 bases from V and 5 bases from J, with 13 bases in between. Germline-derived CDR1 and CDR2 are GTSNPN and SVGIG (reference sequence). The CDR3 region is CAWSVNRGRYGYTF. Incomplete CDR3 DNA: TGTGCCTGGAGTGTAAATCGGGGAAGGTATGGC.

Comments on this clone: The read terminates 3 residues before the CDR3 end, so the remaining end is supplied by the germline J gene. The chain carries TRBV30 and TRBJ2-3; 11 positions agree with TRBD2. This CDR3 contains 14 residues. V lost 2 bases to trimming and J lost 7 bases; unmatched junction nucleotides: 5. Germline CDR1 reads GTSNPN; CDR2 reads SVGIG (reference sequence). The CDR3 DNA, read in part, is TGTGCCTGGAGTCTTGGGACTAGCGGTAATACG. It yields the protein CAWSLGTSGNT. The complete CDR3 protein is CAWSLGTSGNTQYF.

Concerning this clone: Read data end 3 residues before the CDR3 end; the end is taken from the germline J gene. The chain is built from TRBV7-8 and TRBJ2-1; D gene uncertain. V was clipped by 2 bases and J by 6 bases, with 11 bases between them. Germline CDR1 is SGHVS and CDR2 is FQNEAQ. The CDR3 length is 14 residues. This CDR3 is CASSLQPRFNEQFF. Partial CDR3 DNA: TGTGCCAGCAGCTTACAGCCGCGGTTCAATGAG. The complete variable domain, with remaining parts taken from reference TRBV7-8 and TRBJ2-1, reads GAGVSQSPRYKVAKRGQDVALRCDPISGHVSLFWYQQALGQGPEFLTYFQNEAQLDKSGLPSDRFFAERPEGSVSTLKIQRTQQEDSAVYLCASSLQPRFNEQFFGPGTRLTVL.

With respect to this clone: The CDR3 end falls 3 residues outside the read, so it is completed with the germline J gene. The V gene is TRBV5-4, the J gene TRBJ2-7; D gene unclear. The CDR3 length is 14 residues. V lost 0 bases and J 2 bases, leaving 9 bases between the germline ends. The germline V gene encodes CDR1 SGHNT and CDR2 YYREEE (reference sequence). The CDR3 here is CASSLGAATYEQYF. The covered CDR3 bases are TGTGCCAGCAGCTTGGGGGCAGCCACCTACGAG.

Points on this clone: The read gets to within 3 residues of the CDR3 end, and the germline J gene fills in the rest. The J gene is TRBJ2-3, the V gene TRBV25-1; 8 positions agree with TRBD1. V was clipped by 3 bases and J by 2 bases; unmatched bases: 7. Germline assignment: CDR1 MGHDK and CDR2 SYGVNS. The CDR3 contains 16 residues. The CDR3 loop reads CASSELRTGFTDTQYF. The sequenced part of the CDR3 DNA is TGTGCCAGCAGTGAGCTTCGGACAGGGTTCACAGATACG.

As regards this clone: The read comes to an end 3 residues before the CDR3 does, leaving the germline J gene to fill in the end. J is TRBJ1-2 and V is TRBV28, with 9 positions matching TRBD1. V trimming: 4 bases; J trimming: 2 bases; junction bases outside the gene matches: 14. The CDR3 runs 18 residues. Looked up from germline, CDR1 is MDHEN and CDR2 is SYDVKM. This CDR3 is CASSSTPGQGRNNYGYTF. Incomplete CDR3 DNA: TGTGCCAGCAGTTCCACCCCGGGACAGGGTCGCAACAACTATGGC.

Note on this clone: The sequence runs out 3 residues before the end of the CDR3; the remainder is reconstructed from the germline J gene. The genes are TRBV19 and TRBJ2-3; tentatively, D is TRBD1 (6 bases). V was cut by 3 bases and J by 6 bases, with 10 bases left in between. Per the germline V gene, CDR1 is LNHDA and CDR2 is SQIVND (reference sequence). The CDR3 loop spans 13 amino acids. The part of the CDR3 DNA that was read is TGTGCCAGTAGTATCAACAGGGTGGATACG. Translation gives CASSINRVDT. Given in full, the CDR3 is CASSINRVDTQYF.

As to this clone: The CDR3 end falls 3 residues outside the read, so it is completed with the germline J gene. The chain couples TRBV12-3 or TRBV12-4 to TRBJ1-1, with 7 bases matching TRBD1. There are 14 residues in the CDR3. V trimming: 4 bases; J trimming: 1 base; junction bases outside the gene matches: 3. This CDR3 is CASSSGQQNTEAFF. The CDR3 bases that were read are TGTGCCAGCAGTTCGGGACAGCAGAACACTGAA.

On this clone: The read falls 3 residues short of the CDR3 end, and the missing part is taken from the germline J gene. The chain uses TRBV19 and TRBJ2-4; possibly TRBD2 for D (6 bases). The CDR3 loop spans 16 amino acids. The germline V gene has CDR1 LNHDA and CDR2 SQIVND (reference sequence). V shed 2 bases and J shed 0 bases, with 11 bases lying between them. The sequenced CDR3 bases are TGTGCCAGTAGTATACGGGGGATCTTAGCCAAAAACATT. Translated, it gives CASSIRGILAKNI. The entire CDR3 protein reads CASSIRGILAKNIQYF.

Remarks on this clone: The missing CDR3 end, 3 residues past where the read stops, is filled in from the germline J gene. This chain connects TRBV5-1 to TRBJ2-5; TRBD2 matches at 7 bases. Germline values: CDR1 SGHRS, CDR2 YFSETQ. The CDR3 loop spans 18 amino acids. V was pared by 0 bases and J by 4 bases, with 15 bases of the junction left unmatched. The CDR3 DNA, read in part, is TGCGCCAGCAGCTTGGATACCATTACGGGCCCGGGGGGAGAGACC. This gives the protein CASSLDTITGPGGET. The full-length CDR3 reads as CASSLDTITGPGGETQYF.

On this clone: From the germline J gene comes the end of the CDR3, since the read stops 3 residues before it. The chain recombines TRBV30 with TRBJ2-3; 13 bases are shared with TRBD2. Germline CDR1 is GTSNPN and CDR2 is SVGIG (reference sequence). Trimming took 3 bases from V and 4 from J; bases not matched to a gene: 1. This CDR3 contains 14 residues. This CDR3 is CAWRLAGGPDTQYF. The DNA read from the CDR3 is TGTGCCTGGAGACTAGCGGGAGGGCCAGATACG.

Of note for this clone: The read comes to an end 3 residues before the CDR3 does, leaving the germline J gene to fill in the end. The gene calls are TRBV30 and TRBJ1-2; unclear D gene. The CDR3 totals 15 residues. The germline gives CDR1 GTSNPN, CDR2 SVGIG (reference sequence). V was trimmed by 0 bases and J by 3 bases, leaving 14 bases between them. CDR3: CAWSVLATSYYGYTF. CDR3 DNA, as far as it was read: TGTGCCTGGAGTGTTTTGGCAACTAGCTACTATGGC. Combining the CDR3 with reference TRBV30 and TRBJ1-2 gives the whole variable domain SQTIHQWPATLVQPVGSPLSLECTVEGTSNPNLYWYRQAAGRGLQLLFYSVGIGQISSEVPQNLSASRPQDRQFILSSKKLLLSDSGFYLCAWSVLATSYYGYTFGSGTRLTVV.

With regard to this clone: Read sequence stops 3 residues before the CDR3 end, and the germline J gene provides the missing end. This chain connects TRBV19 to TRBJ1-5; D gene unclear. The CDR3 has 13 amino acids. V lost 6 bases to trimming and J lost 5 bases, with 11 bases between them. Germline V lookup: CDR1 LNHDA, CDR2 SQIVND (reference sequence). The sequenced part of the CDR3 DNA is TGTGCCAGTAGCCCAAGAATAGATCAGCCC. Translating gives CASSPRIDQP. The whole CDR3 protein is CASSPRIDQPQHF.

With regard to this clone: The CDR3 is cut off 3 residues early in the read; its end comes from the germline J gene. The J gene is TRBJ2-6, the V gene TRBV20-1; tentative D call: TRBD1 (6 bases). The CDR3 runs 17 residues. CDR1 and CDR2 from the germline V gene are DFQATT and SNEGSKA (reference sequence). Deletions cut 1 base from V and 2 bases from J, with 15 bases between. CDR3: CSARGNRESAGANVLTF. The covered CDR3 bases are TGCAGTGCTAGAGGTAACAGGGAGAGCGCTGGGGCCAACGTC.

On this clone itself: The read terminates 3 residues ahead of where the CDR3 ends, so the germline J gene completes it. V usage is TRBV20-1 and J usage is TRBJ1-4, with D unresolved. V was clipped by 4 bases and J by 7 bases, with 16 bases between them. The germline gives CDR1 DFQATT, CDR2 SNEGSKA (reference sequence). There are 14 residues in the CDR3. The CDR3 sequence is CSANDQASGEKLFF. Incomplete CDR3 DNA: TGCAGTGCTAACGACCAAGCTAGTGGTGAAAAA.